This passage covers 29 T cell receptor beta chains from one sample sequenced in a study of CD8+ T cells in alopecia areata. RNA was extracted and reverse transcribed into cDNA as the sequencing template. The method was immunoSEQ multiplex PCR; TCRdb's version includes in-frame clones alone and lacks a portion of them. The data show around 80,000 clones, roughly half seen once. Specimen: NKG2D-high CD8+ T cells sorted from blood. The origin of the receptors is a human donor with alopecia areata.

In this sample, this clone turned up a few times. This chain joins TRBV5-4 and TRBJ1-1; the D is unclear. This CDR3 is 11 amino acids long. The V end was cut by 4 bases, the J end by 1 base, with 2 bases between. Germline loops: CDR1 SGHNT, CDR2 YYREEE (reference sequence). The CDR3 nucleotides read TGTGCCAGCAGCCAGAACACTGAAGCTTTCTTT. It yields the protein CASSQNTEAFF.

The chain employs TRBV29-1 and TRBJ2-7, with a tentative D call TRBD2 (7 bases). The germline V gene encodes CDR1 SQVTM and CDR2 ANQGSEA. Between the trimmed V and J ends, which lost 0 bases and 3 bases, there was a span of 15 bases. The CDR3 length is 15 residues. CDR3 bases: TGCAGCGTTGAAGAAGCAGGGGAGGGTGGCTACGAGCAGTACTTC. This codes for CSVEEAGEGGYEQYF.

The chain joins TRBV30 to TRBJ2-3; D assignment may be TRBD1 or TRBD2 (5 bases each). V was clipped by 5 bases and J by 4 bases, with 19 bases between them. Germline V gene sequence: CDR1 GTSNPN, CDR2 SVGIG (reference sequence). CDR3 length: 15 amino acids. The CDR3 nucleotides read TGTGCCTGGGTTCTTGGGGCCCTTAGCGCAGATACGCAGTATTTT. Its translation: CAWVLGALSADTQYF.

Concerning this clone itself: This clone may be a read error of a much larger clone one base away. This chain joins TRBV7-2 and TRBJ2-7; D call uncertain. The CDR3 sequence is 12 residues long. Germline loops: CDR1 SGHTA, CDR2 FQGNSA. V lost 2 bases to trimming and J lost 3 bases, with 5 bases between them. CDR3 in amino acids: CASSLTDYEQYF. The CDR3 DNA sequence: TGTGCCAGCAGCTTAACGGACTACGAGCAGTACTTC. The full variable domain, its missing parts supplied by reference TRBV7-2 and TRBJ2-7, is GAGVSQSPSNKVTEKGKDVELRCDPISGHTALYWYRQSLGQGLEFLIYFQGNSAPDKSGLPSDRFSAERTGGSVSTLTIQRTQQEDSAVYLCASSLTDYEQYFGPGTRLTVT.

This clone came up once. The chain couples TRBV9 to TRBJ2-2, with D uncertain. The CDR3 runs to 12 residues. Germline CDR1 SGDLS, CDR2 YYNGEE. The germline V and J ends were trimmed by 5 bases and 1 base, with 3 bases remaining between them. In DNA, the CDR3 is TGTGCCAGCAGGGGGAACACCGGGGAGCTGTTTTTT. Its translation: CASRGNTGELFF.

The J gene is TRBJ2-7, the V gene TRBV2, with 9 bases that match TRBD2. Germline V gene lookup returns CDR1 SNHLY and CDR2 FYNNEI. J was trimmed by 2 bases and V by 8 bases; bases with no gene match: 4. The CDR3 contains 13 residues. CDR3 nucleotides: TGTGCCAGCGAGGCTAGCGGGACCTACGAGCAGTACTTC. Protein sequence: CASEASGTYEQYF.

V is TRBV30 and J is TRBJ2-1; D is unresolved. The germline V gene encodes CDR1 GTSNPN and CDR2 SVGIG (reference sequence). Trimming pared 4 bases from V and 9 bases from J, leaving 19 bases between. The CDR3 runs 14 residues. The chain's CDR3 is CAWMGGSSYGEQFF. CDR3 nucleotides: TGTGCCTGGATGGGCGGTAGCTCCTACGGTGAGCAGTTCTTC.

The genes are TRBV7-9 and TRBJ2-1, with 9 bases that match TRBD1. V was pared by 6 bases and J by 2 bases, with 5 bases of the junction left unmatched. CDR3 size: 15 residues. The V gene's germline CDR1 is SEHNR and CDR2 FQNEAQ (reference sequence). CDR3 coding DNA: TGTGCCAGCAGGGCCGGGACAGGGACCTACAATGAGCAGTTCTTC. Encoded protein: CASRAGTGTYNEQFF. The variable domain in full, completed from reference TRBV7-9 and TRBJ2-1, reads DTGVSQNPRHKITKRGQNVTFRCDPISEHNRLYWYRQTLGQGPEFLTYFQNEAQLEKSRLLSDRFSAERPKGSFSTLEIQRTEQGDSAMYLCASRAGTGTYNEQFFGPGTRLTVL.

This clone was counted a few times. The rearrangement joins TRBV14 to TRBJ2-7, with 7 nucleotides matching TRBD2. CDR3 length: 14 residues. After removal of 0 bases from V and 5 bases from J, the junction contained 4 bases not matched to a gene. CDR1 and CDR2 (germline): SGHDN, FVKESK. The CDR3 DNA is TGTGCCAGCAGCCAAGATTCGAGCGGGAACGAGCAGTACTTC. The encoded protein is CASSQDSSGNEQYF.

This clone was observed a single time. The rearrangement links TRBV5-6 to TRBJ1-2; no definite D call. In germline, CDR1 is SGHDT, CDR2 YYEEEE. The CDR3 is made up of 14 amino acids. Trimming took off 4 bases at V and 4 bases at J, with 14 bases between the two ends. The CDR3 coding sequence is TGTGCCAGCAGCCCTAGACCCGGCGGCTATGGCTACACCTTC. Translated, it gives CASSPRPGGYGYTF.

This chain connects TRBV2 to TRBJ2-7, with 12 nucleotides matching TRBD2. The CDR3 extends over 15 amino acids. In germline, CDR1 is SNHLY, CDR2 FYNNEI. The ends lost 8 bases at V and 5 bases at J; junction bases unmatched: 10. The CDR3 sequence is CASVGTSGRGDEQYF. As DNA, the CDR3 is TGTGCCAGCGTTGGGACTAGCGGGCGGGGCGACGAGCAGTACTTC. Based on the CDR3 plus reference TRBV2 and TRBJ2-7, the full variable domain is EPEVTQTPSHQVTQMGQEVILRCVPISNHLYFYWYRQILGQKVEFLVSFYNNEISEKSEIFDDQFSVERPDGSNFTLKIRSTKLEDSAMYFCASVGTSGRGDEQYFGPGTRLTVT.

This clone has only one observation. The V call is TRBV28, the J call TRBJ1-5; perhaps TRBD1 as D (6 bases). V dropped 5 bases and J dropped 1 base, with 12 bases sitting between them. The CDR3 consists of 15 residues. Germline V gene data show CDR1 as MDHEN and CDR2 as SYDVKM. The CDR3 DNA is TGTGCCAGCAGTCCGACAGGAGGGAGCAATCAGCCCCAGCATTTT. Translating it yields CASSPTGGSNQPQHF. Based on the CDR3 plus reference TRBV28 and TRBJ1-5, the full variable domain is DVKVTQSSRYLVKRTGEKVFLECVQDMDHENMFWYRQDPGLGLRLIYFSYDVKMKEKGDIPEGYSVSREKKERFSLILESASTNQTSMYLCASSPTGGSNQPQHFGDGTRLSIL.

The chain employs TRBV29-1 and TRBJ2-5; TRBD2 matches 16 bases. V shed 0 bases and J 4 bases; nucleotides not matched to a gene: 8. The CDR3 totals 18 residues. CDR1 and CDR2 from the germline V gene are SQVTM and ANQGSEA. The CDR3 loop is CSVEDKGTSGRAGETQYF. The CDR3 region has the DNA TGCAGCGTTGAAGATAAGGGGACTAGCGGGAGGGCGGGAGAGACCCAGTACTTC.

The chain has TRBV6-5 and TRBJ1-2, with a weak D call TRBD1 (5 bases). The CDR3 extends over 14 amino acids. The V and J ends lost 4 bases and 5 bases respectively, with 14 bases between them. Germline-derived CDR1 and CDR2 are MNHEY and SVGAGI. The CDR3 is CASSSMTAQYGYTF. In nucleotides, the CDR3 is TGTGCCAGCAGTTCCATGACAGCCCAATATGGCTACACCTTC.

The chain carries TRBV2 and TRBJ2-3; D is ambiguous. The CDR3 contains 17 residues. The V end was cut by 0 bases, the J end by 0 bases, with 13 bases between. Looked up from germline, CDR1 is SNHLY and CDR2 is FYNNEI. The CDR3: CASSEAQLSPSTDTQYF. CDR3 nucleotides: TGTGCCAGCAGTGAAGCCCAGCTAAGCCCTAGCACAGATACGCAGTATTTT.

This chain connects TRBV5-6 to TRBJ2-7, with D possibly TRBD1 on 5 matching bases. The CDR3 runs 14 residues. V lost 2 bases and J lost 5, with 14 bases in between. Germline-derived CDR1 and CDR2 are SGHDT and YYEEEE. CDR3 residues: CASSLGLGADEQYF. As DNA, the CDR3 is TGTGCCAGCAGCTTAGGGTTAGGGGCCGACGAGCAGTACTTC. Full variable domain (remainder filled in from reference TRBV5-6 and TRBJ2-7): DAGVTQSPTHLIKTRGQQVTLRCSPKSGHDTVSWYQQALGQGPQFIFQYYEEEERQRGNFPDRFSGHQFPNYSSELNVNALLLGDSALYLCASSLGLGADEQYFGPGTRLTVT.

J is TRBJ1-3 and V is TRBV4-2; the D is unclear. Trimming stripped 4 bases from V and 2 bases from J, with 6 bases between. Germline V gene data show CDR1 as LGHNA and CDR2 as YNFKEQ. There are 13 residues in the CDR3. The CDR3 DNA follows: TGTGCCAGCAGCCCTGACCCTGGAAACACCATATATTTT. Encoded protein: CASSPDPGNTIYF.

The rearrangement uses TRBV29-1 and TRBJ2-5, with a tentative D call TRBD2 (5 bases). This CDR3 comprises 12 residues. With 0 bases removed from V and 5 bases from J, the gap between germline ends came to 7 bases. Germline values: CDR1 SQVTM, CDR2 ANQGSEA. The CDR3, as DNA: TGCAGCGTTGAAGACGGGGTGGAGACCCAGTACTTC. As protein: CSVEDGVETQYF.

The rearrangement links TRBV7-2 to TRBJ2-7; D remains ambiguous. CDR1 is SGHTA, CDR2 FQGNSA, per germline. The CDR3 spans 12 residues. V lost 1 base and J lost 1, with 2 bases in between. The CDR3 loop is CASSLGSYEQYF. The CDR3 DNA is TGTGCCAGCAGCTTAGGTTCCTACGAGCAGTACTTC.

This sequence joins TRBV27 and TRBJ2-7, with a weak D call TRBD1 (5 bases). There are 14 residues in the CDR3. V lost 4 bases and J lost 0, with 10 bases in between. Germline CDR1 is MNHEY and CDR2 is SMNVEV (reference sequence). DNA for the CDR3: TGTGCCAGCAGTTCCTCGGACAACTCCTACGAGCAGTACTTC. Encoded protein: CASSSSDNSYEQYF.

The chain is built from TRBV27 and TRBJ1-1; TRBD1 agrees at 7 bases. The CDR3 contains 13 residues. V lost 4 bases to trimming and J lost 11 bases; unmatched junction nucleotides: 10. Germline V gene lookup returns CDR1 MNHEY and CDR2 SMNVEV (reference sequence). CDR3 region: CASSSRGTLGAFF. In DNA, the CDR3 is TGTGCCAGCAGTTCCAGGGGGACCCTTGGGGCTTTCTTT.

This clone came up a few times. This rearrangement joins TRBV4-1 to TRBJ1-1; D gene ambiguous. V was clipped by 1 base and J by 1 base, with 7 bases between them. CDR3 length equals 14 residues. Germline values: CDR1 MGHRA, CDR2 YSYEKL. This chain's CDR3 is CASSQVSRNTEAFF. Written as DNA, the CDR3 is TGCGCCAGCAGCCAAGTCTCCAGGAACACTGAAGCTTTCTTT.

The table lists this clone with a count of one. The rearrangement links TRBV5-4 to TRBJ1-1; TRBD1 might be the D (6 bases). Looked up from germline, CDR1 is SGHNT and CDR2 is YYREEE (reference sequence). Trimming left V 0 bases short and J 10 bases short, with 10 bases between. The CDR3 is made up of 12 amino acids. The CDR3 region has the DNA TGTGCCAGCAGCTTGGACGGGACAACAGCTTTCTTT. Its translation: CASSLDGTTAFF.

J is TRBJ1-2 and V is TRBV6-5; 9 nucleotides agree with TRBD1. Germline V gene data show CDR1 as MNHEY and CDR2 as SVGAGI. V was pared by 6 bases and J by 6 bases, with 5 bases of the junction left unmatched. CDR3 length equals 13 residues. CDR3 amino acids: CASSTGGYDGYTF. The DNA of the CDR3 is TGTGCCAGCAGCACAGGGGGCTATGATGGCTACACCTTC.

CDR3: CASSFLAGTASDEQYF. In DNA, the CDR3 is TGTGCCAGCAGTTTTTTGGCGGGGACTGCCAGCGACGAGCAGTACTTC. This chain joins TRBV27 and TRBJ2-7; D possibly corresponds to TRBD2 (6 bases). The CDR3 has 16 amino acids. V was trimmed by 3 bases and J by 5 bases, leaving 20 bases between them. The germline V gene has CDR1 MNHEY and CDR2 SMNVEV (reference sequence).

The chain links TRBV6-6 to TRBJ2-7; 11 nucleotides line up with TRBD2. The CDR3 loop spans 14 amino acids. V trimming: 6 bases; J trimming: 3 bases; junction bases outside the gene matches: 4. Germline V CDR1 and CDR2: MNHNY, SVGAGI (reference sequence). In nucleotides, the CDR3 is TGTGCCAGCAGACAACTAGCGGGGGTCTACGAGCAGTACTTC. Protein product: CASRQLAGVYEQYF.

The CDR3 DNA is TGTGCCAGCAGCTTGGGGACAGGCTTCACAGATACGCAGTATTTT. Protein product: CASSLGTGFTDTQYF. The rearrangement joins TRBV5-4 to TRBJ2-3; TRBD1 aligns across 7 bases. The CDR3 runs 15 residues. Germline CDR1 reads SGHNT; CDR2 reads YYREEE (reference sequence). Germline trimming cut 0 bases from V and 2 bases from J; bases unmatched to any gene: 3.

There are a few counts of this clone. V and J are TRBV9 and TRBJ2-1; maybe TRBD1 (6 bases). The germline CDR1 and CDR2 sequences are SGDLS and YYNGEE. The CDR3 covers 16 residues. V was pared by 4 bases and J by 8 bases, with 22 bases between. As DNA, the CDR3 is TGTGCCAGCAGCCACACACGCAGGGCAGGGGTTGATGAGCAGTTCTTC. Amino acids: CASSHTRRAGVDEQFF.

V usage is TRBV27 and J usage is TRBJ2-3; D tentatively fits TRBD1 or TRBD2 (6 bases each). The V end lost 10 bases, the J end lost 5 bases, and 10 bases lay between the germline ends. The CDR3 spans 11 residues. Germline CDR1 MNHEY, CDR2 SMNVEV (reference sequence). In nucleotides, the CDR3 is TGTGCCACCAAGGGGGGAGATACGCAGTATTTT. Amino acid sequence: CATKGGDTQYF.